The 28 T cell receptor beta chains in this list originate from one sample, sequenced in a study of CD8+ T cells in alopecia areata. RNA, once extracted, was reverse transcribed into cDNA for use as the sequencing template. The method was immunoSEQ multiplex PCR; TCRdb's version includes in-frame clones alone and lacks a portion of them. The sample contains over 100,000 clones, approximately 53% of which appear only once. Stated treatment: oral pan-JAK inhibitor, 5-10 mg twice daily. Specimen: CD4+ T cells sorted from blood, collected at week 4, from a patient treated with tofacitinib. These receptors all stem from a human donor with alopecia areata.

The chain joins TRBV29-1 to TRBJ1-6; D might be TRBD1 (6 bases). In germline, CDR1 is SQVTM, CDR2 ANQGSEA. Trimming stripped 8 bases from V and 0 bases from J, with 14 bases between. The CDR3 loop spans 15 amino acids. This chain's CDR3 is CSTNQGSSYNSPLHF. The CDR3 DNA reads as TGCAGCACTAACCAGGGGAGCTCCTATAATTCACCCCTCCACTTT. The variable domain in full, with the rest retrieved from reference TRBV29-1 and TRBJ1-6, is SAVISQKPSRDICQRGTSLTIQCQVDSQVTMMFWYRQQPGQSLTLIATANQGSEATYESGFVIDKFPISRPNLTFSTLTVSNMSPEDSSIYLCSTNQGSSYNSPLHFGNGTRLTVT.

The chain combines TRBV29-1 with TRBJ1-6; D is unresolved. Germline V gene lookup returns CDR1 SQVTM and CDR2 ANQGSEA. This CDR3 comprises 14 residues. Trimming pared 4 bases from V and 7 bases from J, leaving 14 bases between. CDR3 amino acids: CSVVWGLPNSPLHF. The CDR3 DNA reads as TGCAGCGTTGTATGGGGTCTTCCGAATTCACCCCTCCACTTT.

The V gene is TRBV5-1, the J gene TRBJ2-3, with 12 nucleotides matching TRBD2. Germline assignment: CDR1 SGHRS and CDR2 YFSETQ. The CDR3 totals 16 residues. Trimming cost V 3 bases and J 6 bases; bases outside gene matches: 8. The CDR3 DNA reads as TGCGCCAGCAGCTCCCGACTAGCGGGAGAATCTGATACGCAGTATTTT. As protein: CASSSRLAGESDTQYF.

This chain joins TRBV25-1 and TRBJ2-3; 7 bases line up with TRBD2. The germline V gene has CDR1 MGHDK and CDR2 SYGVNS. CDR3 length: 13 residues. Losses at the gene ends were 4 bases for V and 4 bases for J; bases not matched to a gene: 2. The CDR3 loop reads CASSVREADTQYF. CDR3 nucleotide sequence: TGTGCCAGCAGTGTTCGGGAGGCAGATACGCAGTATTTT. Together with reference TRBV25-1 and TRBJ2-3, the CDR3 gives the full variable domain: EADIYQTPRYLVIGTGKKITLECSQTMGHDKMYWYQQDPGMELHLIHYSYGVNSTEKGDLSSESTVSRIRTEHFPLTLESARPSHTSQYLCASSVREADTQYFGPGTRLTVL.

The rearrangement joins TRBV5-1 to TRBJ2-5; D gene unclear. Trimming removed 0 bases from V and 4 bases from J, with 7 bases in between. The CDR3 spans 13 residues. Germline CDR1 SGHRS, CDR2 YFSETQ. CDR3 in amino acids: CASSLGAGETQYF. The CDR3 region has the DNA TGCGCCAGCAGCTTGGGGGCAGGAGAGACCCAGTACTTC. The entire variable domain, with the rest obtained from reference TRBV5-1 and TRBJ2-5, is as follows: KAGVTQTPRYLIKTRGQQVTLSCSPISGHRSVSWYQQTPGQGLQFLFEYFSETQRNKGNFPGRFSGRQFSNSRSEMNVSTLELGDSALYLCASSLGAGETQYFGPGTRLLVL.

This clone was seen repeatedly, ten times or more. Other DNA sequences in this specimen translate into the identical CDR3. V gene TRBV29-1 combines with J gene TRBJ2-7, with D possibly TRBD1 on 6 matching bases. The V gene's germline CDR1 is SQVTM and CDR2 ANQGSEA. Trimming took 4 bases from V and 2 from J, leaving 9 bases between them. This CDR3 has 12 amino acids. CDR3 sequence reads: CSVADRPYEQYF. The CDR3, as DNA: TGCAGCGTTGCCGACAGGCCCTACGAGCAGTACTTC.

V and J are TRBV6-1 and TRBJ1-1, with a possible D match to TRBD1 (6 bases). V was shortened by 11 bases and J by 4 bases, with 17 bases between the two germline ends. Germline-derived CDR1 and CDR2 are MNHNS and SASEGT. The CDR3 loop spans 13 amino acids. The CDR3 loop reads CAAGGMGATEAFF. CDR3 bases: TGTGCCGCCGGAGGGATGGGGGCCACTGAAGCTTTCTTT.

The gene calls are TRBV5-6 and TRBJ2-5; tentatively, D is TRBD1 (5 bases). The CDR3 contains 12 residues. V was shortened by 0 bases and J by 5 bases, with 5 bases between the two germline ends. Germline V lookup: CDR1 SGHDT, CDR2 YYEEEE. The CDR3 is CASSLDRETQYF. CDR3 nucleotide sequence: TGTGCCAGCAGCTTGGACAGGGAGACCCAGTACTTC.

The CDR3 sequence is CASSQVLAGGPHEQFF. CDR3 DNA sequence: TGCGCCAGCAGCCAAGTGCTAGCGGGAGGGCCTCATGAGCAGTTCTTC. The rearrangement links TRBV4-1 to TRBJ2-1, with 12 nucleotides matching TRBD2. J lost 8 bases, V lost 1 base, and 6 bases had no gene match. This CDR3 region has 16 residues. Germline loops: CDR1 MGHRA, CDR2 YSYEKL.

The rearrangement joins TRBV9 to TRBJ1-2, with TRBD1 as a possible D gene (5 bases). Germline lookup yields CDR1 SGDLS and CDR2 YYNGEE. The V gene lost 1 base and the J gene lost 7 bases, with 8 bases spanning the gap. CDR3 length equals 12 residues. CDR3 DNA sequence: TGTGCCAGCAGCGTAAAGGGACTTGGCTACACCTTC. Its protein product is CASSVKGLGYTF.

This clone was counted between two and nine times. CDR3 in DNA: TGTGCCAGCAGTTCTTTCTCCGGGCCCTACGAGCAGTACTTC. Protein sequence: CASSSFSGPYEQYF. The chain couples TRBV6-6 to TRBJ2-7; D remains ambiguous. The CDR3 is 14 amino acids. Germline loops: CDR1 MNHNY, CDR2 SVGAGI (reference sequence). V shed 4 bases and J shed 2 bases, with 12 bases lying between them.

Written as DNA, the CDR3 is TGTGCCAGCAGCCTAGGGGAGCGGGGAGCCTACGAGCAGTACTTC. It yields the protein CASSLGERGAYEQYF. J is TRBJ2-7 and V is TRBV9; TRBD2 agrees at 7 bases. The junction had 9 bases not matched to a gene; V was cut back by 4 bases and J by 2 bases. The germline V gene encodes CDR1 SGDLS and CDR2 YYNGEE. This CDR3 comprises 15 residues.

The rearrangement joins TRBV10-3 to TRBJ2-5; 9 nucleotides agree with TRBD1. Unmatched junction bases numbered 8, after V lost 2 bases and J lost 10 bases. The CDR3 spans 14 residues. Germline V gene data show CDR1 as ENHRY and CDR2 as SYGVKD. The CDR3 loop reads CAISEDRGAWIQYF. The CDR3 DNA reads as TGTGCCATCAGTGAGGACAGGGGGGCATGGATCCAGTACTTC.

V and J are TRBV30 and TRBJ1-1; D uncertain. Germline V gene data show CDR1 as GTSNPN and CDR2 as SVGIG (reference sequence). CDR3 length equals 13 residues. Trimming removed 4 bases at V and 5 bases at J, with 14 bases between. The CDR3 reads CAWKRSTATEAFF. The CDR3 DNA reads TGTGCCTGGAAACGTTCCACGGCGACTGAAGCTTTCTTT.

In its sample, this clone was seen a few times. The gene calls are TRBV10-3 and TRBJ1-4; D call uncertain. This CDR3 region has 15 residues. Trimming took off 0 bases at V and 9 bases at J, with 14 bases between the two ends. The germline gives CDR1 ENHRY, CDR2 SYGVKD. The CDR3, as DNA: TGTGCCATCAGTGAGTCGACGGTAGGCGATCAAAAACTGTTTTTT. This encodes CAISESTVGDQKLFF.

The J gene is TRBJ1-3, the V gene TRBV19; tentative D call: TRBD1 (6 bases). The CDR3 extends over 13 amino acids. Trimming took off 11 bases at V and 0 bases at J, with 11 bases between the two ends. CDR1 is LNHDA, CDR2 SQIVND, per germline (reference sequence). The CDR3 loop reads CAVRTVSGNTIYF. The CDR3 DNA is TGTGCCGTGAGGACAGTCTCTGGAAACACCATATATTTT. The whole variable domain, filled in from reference TRBV19 and TRBJ1-3, reads DGGITQSPKYLFRKEGQNVTLSCEQNLNHDAMYWYRQDPGQGLRLIYYSQIVNDFQKGDIAEGYSVSREKKESFPLTVTSAQKNPTAFYLCAVRTVSGNTIYFGEGSWLTVV.

The CDR3 region is CARNRDGSTDTQYF. The CDR3 DNA follows: TGTGCCAGAAACCGGGACGGCAGCACAGATACGCAGTATTTT. The chain is built from TRBV30 and TRBJ2-3; perhaps D is TRBD1 or TRBD2 (5 bases each). The CDR3 covers 14 residues. Germline-derived CDR1 and CDR2 are GTSNPN and SVGIG (reference sequence). Trimming took 8 bases from V and 0 from J, leaving 15 bases between them. The complete variable domain, with remaining parts taken from reference TRBV30 and TRBJ2-3, reads SQTIHQWPATLVQPVGSPLSLECTVEGTSNPNLYWYRQAAGRGLQLLFYSVGIGQISSEVPQNLSASRPQDRQFILSSKKLLLSDSGFYLCARNRDGSTDTQYFGPGTRLTVL.

The V gene is TRBV19, the J gene TRBJ1-5, with D unclear. This CDR3 is built from 13 residues. Germline V lookup: CDR1 LNHDA, CDR2 SQIVND (reference sequence). V was pared by 10 bases and J by 3 bases, with 13 bases between. The CDR3, as DNA: TGTGCCACCGCGCGCGACGCCAATCAGCCCCAGCATTTT. It encodes CATARDANQPQHF.

The sample holds a few counts of this clone. This chain links TRBV10-3 with TRBJ2-1; D is perhaps TRBD1 (9 bases). Germline CDR1 ENHRY, CDR2 SYGVKD. Trimming cost V 5 bases and J 9 bases, with 17 bases left between them. The CDR3 extends over 14 amino acids. The CDR3 loop reads CAISWGTGTSEQFF. The CDR3 DNA sequence: TGTGCCATCAGTTGGGGGACAGGGACTAGTGAGCAGTTCTTC.

This clone occurred a few times. The chain recombines TRBV2 with TRBJ1-2; the match to TRBD1 covers 12 bases. V lost 10 bases, J lost 2 bases, and 5 bases stayed unmatched. CDR3 length: 14 amino acids. Germline V gene lookup returns CDR1 SNHLY and CDR2 FYNNEI. CDR3 sequence (DNA): TGTGCCACCCTGGGGACAGGGGGCAACTATGGCTACACCTTC. Amino acid sequence: CATLGTGGNYGYTF.

This rearrangement joins TRBV7-2 to TRBJ2-3, with 11 bases fitting TRBD2. CDR3 length: 16 amino acids. Germline CDR1 SGHTA, CDR2 FQGNSA. Unmatched junction bases numbered 7, after V lost 2 bases and J lost 6 bases. The CDR3 loop is CASSLRASGGRDTQYF. The DNA for the CDR3 is TGTGCCAGCAGCTTACGGGCTAGCGGGGGGAGGGATACGCAGTATTTT.

This clone was counted a few times. V is TRBV15 and J is TRBJ1-2, with 7 bases aligning to TRBD1. CDR1 is LNHNV, CDR2 YYDKDF, per germline (reference sequence). V trimming: 0 bases; J trimming: 8 bases; junction bases outside the gene matches: 9. The CDR3 sequence is 15 residues long. CDR3 DNA: TGTGCCACCAGCAGAGATGTAGGGCAGGGGGAAGGCTACACCTTC. It codes for CATSRDVGQGEGYTF.

This clone was observed a handful of times. This chain connects TRBV29-1 to TRBJ2-2; no firm D call. V gave up 3 bases and J gave up 6 bases, with 11 bases separating them. The CDR3 extends over 13 amino acids. CDR1 and CDR2 (germline): SQVTM, ANQGSEA. In DNA form, the CDR3 reads TGCAGCGTTGAGAAGCCATTGGCCGGGGAGCTGTTTTTT. Encoded protein: CSVEKPLAGELFF.

The chain couples TRBV7-9 to TRBJ1-4, with D hard to call. Between the trimmed V and J ends, which lost 4 bases and 7 bases, there was a span of 13 bases. The CDR3 has 14 amino acids. CDR1 is SEHNR, CDR2 FQNEAQ, per germline (reference sequence). The CDR3 DNA sequence: TGTGCCAGCAGCTCCAGATGGGCGGGTGAAAAACTGTTTTTT. Encoded protein: CASSSRWAGEKLFF.

The rearrangement links TRBV27 to TRBJ1-4; maybe TRBD1 (5 bases). The CDR3 sequence is 15 residues long. Trimming stripped 4 bases from V and 5 bases from J, with 14 bases between. Germline loops: CDR1 MNHEY, CDR2 SMNVEV (reference sequence). CDR3 amino acids: CASSSRQLANEKLFF. CDR3 nucleotides: TGTGCCAGCAGTTCCCGACAGTTGGCCAATGAAAAACTGTTTTTT.

The genes are TRBV27 and TRBJ2-3; TRBD1 agrees at 9 bases. Germline V gene sequence: CDR1 MNHEY, CDR2 SMNVEV (reference sequence). J gave up 5 bases and V 5 bases, and 8 bases lay outside the gene matches. The CDR3 length is 15 residues. The CDR3 nucleotides are TGTGCCAGCAGTCCTCACAGGGGGCGCGGAGATACGCAGTATTTT. Its protein product is CASSPHRGRGDTQYF.

This clone is a singleton in its sample. The chain joins TRBV7-3 to TRBJ2-3; TRBD1 matches 9 bases. CDR1 and CDR2 (germline): SGHTA, FQGTGA. The V and J ends lost 4 bases and 5 bases, in that order; junction bases with no gene match: 7. The CDR3 contains 15 residues. The CDR3 region is CASSSGQGRGDTQYF. The CDR3 coding sequence is TGTGCCAGCAGCTCGGGACAGGGTCGGGGAGATACGCAGTATTTT.

There are a few counts of this clone. V usage is TRBV10-3 and J usage is TRBJ2-3; unclear D gene. Germline assignment: CDR1 ENHRY and CDR2 SYGVKD. This CDR3 comprises 13 residues. The V end lost 6 bases, the J end lost 4 bases, and 11 bases lay between the germline ends. CDR3 DNA: TGTGCCATCAGAGGGCTGAGGTCAGATACGCAGTATTTT. Translating it yields CAIRGLRSDTQYF.